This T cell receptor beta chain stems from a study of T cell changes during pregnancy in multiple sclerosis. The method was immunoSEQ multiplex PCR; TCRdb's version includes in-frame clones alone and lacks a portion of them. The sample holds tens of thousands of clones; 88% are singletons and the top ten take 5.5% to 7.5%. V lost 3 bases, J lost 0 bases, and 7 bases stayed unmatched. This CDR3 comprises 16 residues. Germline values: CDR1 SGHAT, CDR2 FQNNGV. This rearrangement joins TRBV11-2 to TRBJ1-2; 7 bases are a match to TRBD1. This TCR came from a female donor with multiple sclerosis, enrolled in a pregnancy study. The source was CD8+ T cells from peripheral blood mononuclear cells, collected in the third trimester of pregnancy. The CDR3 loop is CASSLLTGVANYGYTF. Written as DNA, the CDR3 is TGTGCCAGCAGCTTGCTCACAGGGGTAGCTAACTATGGCTACACCTTC.